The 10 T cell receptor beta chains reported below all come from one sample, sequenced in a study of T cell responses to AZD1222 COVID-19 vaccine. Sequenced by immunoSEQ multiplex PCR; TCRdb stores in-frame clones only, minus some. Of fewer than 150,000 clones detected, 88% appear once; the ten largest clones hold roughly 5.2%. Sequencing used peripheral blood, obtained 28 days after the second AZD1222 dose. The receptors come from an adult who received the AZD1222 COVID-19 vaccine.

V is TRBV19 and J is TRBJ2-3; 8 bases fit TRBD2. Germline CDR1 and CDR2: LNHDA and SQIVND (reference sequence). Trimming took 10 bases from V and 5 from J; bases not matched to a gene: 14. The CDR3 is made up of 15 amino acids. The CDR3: CATQVAGGGVDTQYF. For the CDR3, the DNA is TGTGCCACCCAAGTGGCGGGAGGAGGCGTAGATACGCAGTATTTT.

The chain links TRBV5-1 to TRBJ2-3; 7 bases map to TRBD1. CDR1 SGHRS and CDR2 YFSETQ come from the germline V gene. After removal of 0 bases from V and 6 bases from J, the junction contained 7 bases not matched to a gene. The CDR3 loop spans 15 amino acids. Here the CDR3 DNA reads TGCGCCAGCAGCTTGGGTTTAGGGGGCTGGGATACGCAGTATTTT. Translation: CASSLGLGGWDTQYF.

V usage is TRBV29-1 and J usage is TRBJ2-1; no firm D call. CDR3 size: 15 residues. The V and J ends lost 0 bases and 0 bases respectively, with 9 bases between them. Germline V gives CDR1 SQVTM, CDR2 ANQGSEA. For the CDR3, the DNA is TGCAGCGTTGAAGATTCCTCCCGCTCCTACAATGAGCAGTTCTTC. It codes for CSVEDSSRSYNEQFF.

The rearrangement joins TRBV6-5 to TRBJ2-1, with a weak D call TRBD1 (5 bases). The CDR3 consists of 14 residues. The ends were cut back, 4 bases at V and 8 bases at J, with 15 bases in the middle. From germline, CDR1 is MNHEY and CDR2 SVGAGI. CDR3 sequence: CASSSRVSFDEQFF. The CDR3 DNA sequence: TGTGCCAGCAGTTCCAGGGTCTCGTTCGATGAGCAGTTCTTC.

CDR3 loop: CASRFFGGTNSPLHF. The DNA of the CDR3 is TGTGCCAGCAGATTCTTTGGGGGAACCAATTCACCCCTCCACTTT. The gene calls are TRBV28 and TRBJ1-6; D is possibly TRBD1 (5 bases). V lost 6 bases to trimming and J lost 7 bases, with 16 bases between them. The germline V gene encodes CDR1 MDHEN and CDR2 SYDVKM. The length of the CDR3 is 15 residues.

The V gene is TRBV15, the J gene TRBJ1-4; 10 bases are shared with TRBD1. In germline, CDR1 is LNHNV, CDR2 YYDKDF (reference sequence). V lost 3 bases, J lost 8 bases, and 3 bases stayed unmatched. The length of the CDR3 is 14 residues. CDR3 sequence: CATSRGTGDEKLFF. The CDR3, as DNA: TGTGCCACCAGCAGGGGGACAGGGGACGAAAAACTGTTTTTT.

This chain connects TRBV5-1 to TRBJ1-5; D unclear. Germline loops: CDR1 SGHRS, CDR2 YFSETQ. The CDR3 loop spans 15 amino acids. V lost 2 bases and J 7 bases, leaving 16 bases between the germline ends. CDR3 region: CASSLMGEGPQPQHF. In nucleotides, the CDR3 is TGCGCCAGCAGCTTAATGGGTGAGGGCCCGCAGCCCCAGCATTTT. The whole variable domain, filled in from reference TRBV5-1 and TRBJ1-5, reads KAGVTQTPRYLIKTRGQQVTLSCSPISGHRSVSWYQQTPGQGLQFLFEYFSETQRNKGNFPGRFSGRQFSNSRSEMNVSTLELGDSALYLCASSLMGEGPQPQHFGDGTRLSIL.

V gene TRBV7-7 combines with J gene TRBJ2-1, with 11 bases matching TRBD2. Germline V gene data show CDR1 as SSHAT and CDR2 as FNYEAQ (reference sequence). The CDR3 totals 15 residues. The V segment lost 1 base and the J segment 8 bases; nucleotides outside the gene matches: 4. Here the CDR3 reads CASSLVAGGPHEQFF. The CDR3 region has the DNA TGTGCCAGCAGCTTAGTAGCGGGAGGGCCCCATGAGCAGTTCTTC.

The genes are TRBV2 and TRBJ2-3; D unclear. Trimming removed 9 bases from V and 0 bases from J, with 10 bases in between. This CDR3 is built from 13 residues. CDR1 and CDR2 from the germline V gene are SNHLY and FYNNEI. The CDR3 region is CASSSTSTDTQYF. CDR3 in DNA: TGTGCCAGTAGTTCCACTAGCACAGATACGCAGTATTTT.

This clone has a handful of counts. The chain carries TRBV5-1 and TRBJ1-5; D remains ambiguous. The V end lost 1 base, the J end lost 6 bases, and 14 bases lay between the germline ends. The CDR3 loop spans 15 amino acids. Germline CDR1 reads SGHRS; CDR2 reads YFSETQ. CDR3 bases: TGCGCCAGCAGCTTGTTGGGCGGGTCTGGTCAGCCCCAGCATTTT. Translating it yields CASSLLGGSGQPQHF.